This passage covers 16 T cell receptor beta chains from one sample sequenced in a study of blood T cell repertoires in COVID-19. The method was immunoSEQ multiplex PCR; TCRdb's version includes in-frame clones alone and lacks a portion of them. The sample carries 190,000 or so clones, around 78% recorded once. Sequenced: peripheral blood. The receptors were gathered from a woman older than 75 with active or convalescent COVID-19.

The chain carries TRBV19 and TRBJ1-6, with 11 positions matching TRBD1. Germline V CDR1 and CDR2: LNHDA, SQIVND (reference sequence). Trimming at V came to 5 bases and at J to 8 bases, leaving 17 bases not matched to a gene. This CDR3 spans 19 amino acids. CDR3 DNA: TGTGCCAGTAGTGCCATGAGGAACAGGGGACAGGGGGGACATTCACCCCTCCACTTT. This translates into CASSAMRNRGQGGHSPLHF.

V and J are TRBV6-4 and TRBJ1-4; D is unclear. V was shortened by 5 bases and J by 5 bases, with 9 bases between the two germline ends. Germline assignment: CDR1 MRHNA and CDR2 SNTAGT. CDR3 length equals 13 residues. DNA for the CDR3: TGTGCCAGCAGTCTCCAGGCCAATGAAAAACTGTTTTTT. Translating gives CASSLQANEKLFF.

The chain combines TRBV7-9 with TRBJ2-3; TRBD2 aligns across 11 bases. The germline gives CDR1 SEHNR, CDR2 FQNEAQ (reference sequence). The CDR3 is 16 residues long. V lost 4 bases, J lost 3 bases, and 6 bases stayed unmatched. The CDR3 sequence is CASSSIAGGRTDTQYF. CDR3 bases: TGTGCCAGCAGCTCAATAGCGGGGGGGCGGACAGATACGCAGTATTTT.

V and J are TRBV3-1 (or the pseudogene TRBV3-2) and TRBJ1-2; 7 bases map to TRBD1. From germline, CDR1 is LGHDT and CDR2 YNNKEL (reference sequence). The CDR3 contains 15 residues. V trimming: 4 bases; J trimming: 7 bases; junction bases outside the gene matches: 12. CDR3 in DNA: TGTGCCAGCAGCCCGGAGTGGAACAGGGGTCGTGGCTACACCTTC. This encodes CASSPEWNRGRGYTF.

This clone was picked up one time. The genes are TRBV3-1 (or the pseudogene TRBV3-2) and TRBJ1-3, with TRBD1 identical over 7 bases. The CDR3 is 19 amino acids. The J segment lost 0 bases and the V segment lost 2 bases, leaving 13 bases of the junction unmatched. The germline V gene has CDR1 LGHDT and CDR2 YNNKEL (reference sequence). The CDR3 is CASSQFLVGTASSGNTIYF. CDR3 in DNA: TGTGCCAGCAGCCAATTTTTAGTCGGGACAGCTAGCTCTGGAAACACCATATATTTT.

J is TRBJ2-6 and V is TRBV28, with 7 bases matching TRBD2. Germline CDR1 is MDHEN and CDR2 is SYDVKM. The CDR3 is made up of 15 amino acids. V gave up 2 bases and J gave up 2 bases; unmatched junction bases: 0. The DNA of the CDR3 is TGTGCCAGCAGTTTAGGGGGGGCTGGGGCCAACGTCCTGACTTTC. This gives the protein CASSLGGAGANVLTF.

J is TRBJ2-2 and V is TRBV30; 16 bases align to TRBD2. J gave up 1 base and V 4 bases, and 6 bases lay outside the gene matches. The CDR3 is 18 amino acids. The V gene's germline CDR1 is GTSNPN and CDR2 SVGIG (reference sequence). CDR3 amino acids: CAWIPGLAGGKNTGELFF. The CDR3, as DNA: TGTGCCTGGATACCGGGACTAGCGGGGGGGAAGAACACCGGGGAGCTGTTTTTT.

In this sample, this clone turned up once. The same CDR3 is also encoded by other DNA sequences in this sample. This chain uses TRBV28 with TRBJ1-2; TRBD1 matches at 7 bases. CDR1 MDHEN and CDR2 SYDVKM come from the germline V gene. J gave up 4 bases and V 6 bases, and 5 bases lay outside the gene matches. This CDR3 comprises 13 residues. CDR3 bases: TGTGCCAGCAGGCGACAGGGTCGCTATGGCTACACCTTC. Translation gives CASRRQGRYGYTF.

The table lists this clone with a few counts. The sample contains more than one DNA sequence encoding this CDR3. The chain combines TRBV19 with TRBJ1-5, with 7 bases aligning to TRBD1. The J segment lost 2 bases and the V segment lost 5 bases, leaving 0 bases of the junction unmatched. The CDR3 loop spans 13 amino acids. Germline V gene lookup returns CDR1 LNHDA and CDR2 SQIVND (reference sequence). This chain's CDR3 is CASSGTGNQPQHF. DNA of the CDR3: TGTGCCAGTAGTGGGACAGGCAATCAGCCCCAGCATTTT.

This clone showed up just a few times. CDR3 nucleotide sequence: TGCGCCAGCAGTGAAATGGGAAGGCGCGGGGACTATGGCTACACCTTC. This sequence encodes CASSEMGRRGDYGYTF. The chain employs TRBV10-2 and TRBJ1-2; D gene ambiguous. V was trimmed by 3 bases and J by 3 bases, leaving 17 bases between them. Per the germline V gene, CDR1 is WSHSY and CDR2 is SAAADI. The CDR3 extends over 16 amino acids.

V and J are TRBV27 and TRBJ1-2; 7 nucleotides line up with TRBD1. Germline-derived CDR1 and CDR2 are MNHEY and SMNVEV (reference sequence). The V segment lost 5 bases and the J segment 0 bases; nucleotides outside the gene matches: 12. The length of the CDR3 is 17 residues. The chain's CDR3 is CASSPRQGDAPNYGYTF. The CDR3 DNA is TGTGCCAGCAGTCCTAGACAGGGAGACGCTCCTAACTATGGCTACACCTTC.

The gene calls are TRBV7-2 and TRBJ2-2; 7 nucleotides line up with TRBD1. V was pared by 0 bases and J by 5 bases, with 9 bases of the junction left unmatched. There are 17 residues in the CDR3. Germline V CDR1 and CDR2: SGHTA, FQGNSA. CDR3 nucleotide sequence: TGTGCCAGCAGCTTAGCGTGGGTCAGGGGGAGAACCGGGGAGCTGTTTTTT. Translated, it gives CASSLAWVRGRTGELFF.

The chain links TRBV5-1 to TRBJ1-2, with D uncertain. With 0 bases removed from V and 8 bases from J, the gap between germline ends came to 8 bases. CDR3 length: 12 residues. Germline CDR1 reads SGHRS; CDR2 reads YFSETQ. CDR3 bases: TGCGCCAGCAGCTTGGACGGGAACGGCTACACCTTC. Translation gives CASSLDGNGYTF.

The rearrangement joins TRBV18 to TRBJ1-5; D gene unclear. This CDR3 is built from 13 residues. Germline-derived CDR1 and CDR2 are KGHSH and LQKENI. Trimming left V 3 bases short and J 4 bases short, with 7 bases between. The DNA for the CDR3 is TGTGCCAGCTCACCGACTGAGAATCAGCCCCAGCATTTT. Its protein is CASSPTENQPQHF.

This rearrangement joins TRBV6-5 to TRBJ2-7, with 8 bases lining up with TRBD2. The CDR3 consists of 15 residues. The germline V gene encodes CDR1 MNHEY and CDR2 SVGAGI. V was clipped by 0 bases and J by 2 bases; unmatched bases: 3. Written as DNA, the CDR3 is TGTGCCAGCAGTTACTCTGCGGGGGGAACCTACGAGCAGTACTTC. It specifies CASSYSAGGTYEQYF.

The rearrangement uses TRBV5-5 and TRBJ1-2; tentatively, D is TRBD1 (6 bases). There are 14 residues in the CDR3. Trimming took 3 bases from V and 4 from J, leaving 13 bases between them. Germline V gene data show CDR1 as SGHKS and CDR2 as YYEKEE (reference sequence). CDR3 nucleotide sequence: TGTGCCAGCAGCTCCTGGGTGGACAGCTATGGCTACACCTTC. Residues: CASSSWVDSYGYTF.